The 28 T cell receptor beta chains presented below share a single source sample, sequenced in a study of preoperative IRX-2 immunotherapy in early breast cancer. Assay: immunoSEQ multiplex PCR; the TCRdb copy retains only in-frame clones and omits some. The sample holds fewer than 25,000 clones, around nine tenths seen once. Indicated treatment: preoperative locoregional IRX-2 cytokine immunotherapy. This sample comprised tumor tissue, obtained after IRX-2 immunotherapy. These receptors originate from a human donor with breast cancer.

The CDR3 DNA reads TGTGCCAGCAGTTACTCAGGGCATATGAACACCGGGGAGCTGTTTTTT. It yields the protein CASSYSGHMNTGELFF. V is TRBV6-5 and J is TRBJ2-2; D not certain. Germline V gives CDR1 MNHEY, CDR2 SVGAGI. This CDR3 region has 16 residues. Trimming cost V 0 bases and J 1 base, with 9 bases left between them.

The gene calls are TRBV7-9 and TRBJ1-2; unclear D gene. V gave up 6 bases and J gave up 5 bases, with 13 bases separating them. CDR1 SEHNR and CDR2 FQNEAQ come from the germline V gene (reference sequence). CDR3 length equals 13 residues. The CDR3 spells CASRPFSSYGYTF. DNA of the CDR3: TGTGCCAGCAGACCCTTTAGTTCTTATGGCTACACCTTC.

The rearrangement links TRBV6-1 to TRBJ2-7; the D gene could be TRBD1 or TRBD2 (5 bases each). The germline V gene encodes CDR1 MNHNS and CDR2 SASEGT. Trimming took off 4 bases at V and 2 bases at J, with 18 bases between the two ends. The length of the CDR3 is 16 residues. Here the CDR3 reads CASSGTGRTTTYEQYF. For the CDR3, the DNA is TGTGCCAGCAGTGGGACGGGACGGACAACTACCTACGAGCAGTACTTC.

With regard to this clone: The same CDR3 is also encoded by other DNA sequences in this sample. The chain couples TRBV5-4 to TRBJ1-2; possibly TRBD1 for D (5 bases). The ends were cut back, 0 bases at V and 5 bases at J, with 8 bases in the middle. Germline CDR1 SGHNT, CDR2 YYREEE (reference sequence). CDR3 length equals 13 residues. The CDR3: CASSLAGLYGYTF. The CDR3 region has the DNA TGTGCCAGCAGCTTGGCAGGGTTGTATGGCTACACCTTC.

V is TRBV5-6 and J is TRBJ1-1; D is uncertain. Per germline, CDR1 SGHDT and CDR2 YYEEEE. This CDR3 is built from 14 residues. Trimming pared 2 bases from V and 1 base from J, leaving 9 bases between. The CDR3 coding sequence is TGTGCCAGCAGCTTCGTGGGCGCGAACACTGAAGCTTTCTTT. It is translated as CASSFVGANTEAFF.

V and J are TRBV5-1 and TRBJ1-2, with D perhaps TRBD1 (5 bases). The CDR3 consists of 14 residues. V lost 2 bases and J 4 bases, leaving 12 bases between the germline ends. The V gene's germline CDR1 is SGHRS and CDR2 YFSETQ. CDR3 nucleotide sequence: TGCGCCAGCAGCTTTGGGACGGGCACCTATGGCTACACCTTC. This translates into CASSFGTGTYGYTF.

This chain connects TRBV18 to TRBJ1-1; D remains ambiguous. V dropped 6 bases and J dropped 1 base, with 9 bases sitting between them. Germline CDR1 and CDR2: KGHSH and LQKENI. The CDR3 covers 13 residues. CDR3 DNA sequence: TGTGCCAGCTCCGACGGCGGGAACACTGAAGCTTTCTTT. It codes for CASSDGGNTEAFF.

The rearrangement uses TRBV25-1 and TRBJ1-6; D is uncertain. Trimming removed 5 bases at V and 5 bases at J, with 7 bases between. This CDR3 has 13 amino acids. Germline V gives CDR1 MGHDK, CDR2 SYGVNS. This CDR3 is CASSTVDNSPLHF. The CDR3 coding sequence is TGTGCCAGCAGTACAGTGGATAATTCACCCCTCCACTTT.

CDR3 nucleotide sequence: TGTGCCAGCAGTTACTCCCGGGCCACAGATACGCAGTATTTT. Translating it yields CASSYSRATDTQYF. V and J are TRBV6-6 and TRBJ2-3; no definite D call. CDR1 is MNHNY, CDR2 SVGAGI, per germline (reference sequence). V was shortened by 0 bases and J by 2 bases, with 6 bases between the two germline ends. This CDR3 region has 14 residues.

This chain links TRBV18 with TRBJ2-3, with 7 bases lining up with TRBD2. The ends lost 1 base at V and 2 bases at J; junction bases unmatched: 9. The CDR3 has 17 amino acids. CDR1 is KGHSH and CDR2 is LQKENI in the germline V gene. CDR3 coding DNA: TGTGCCAGCTCACCACGGGTACTAGCGTCCCCCACAGATACGCAGTATTTT. Translating it yields CASSPRVLASPTDTQYF.

The chain links TRBV27 to TRBJ2-7; TRBD1 aligns across 7 bases. V lost 6 bases, J lost 3 bases, and 11 bases stayed unmatched. The CDR3 has 15 amino acids. The germline CDR1 and CDR2 sequences are MNHEY and SMNVEV (reference sequence). Here the CDR3 reads CASSRLQGSNYEQYF. The CDR3 DNA follows: TGTGCCAGCAGCCGTTTACAGGGGAGTAACTACGAGCAGTACTTC.

This chain links TRBV2 with TRBJ2-5, with D tentatively TRBD1 (6 bases). The CDR3 totals 12 residues. With 9 bases removed from V and 5 bases from J, the gap between germline ends came to 13 bases. The germline V gene encodes CDR1 SNHLY and CDR2 FYNNEI. The DNA of the CDR3 is TGTGCCAGAGGGGACACCGTGGAGACCCAGTACTTC. Protein product: CARGDTVETQYF.

The chain combines TRBV6-6 with TRBJ1-6, with TRBD1 matching 10 bases. Germline CDR1 reads MNHNY; CDR2 reads SVGAGI (reference sequence). The CDR3 runs 16 residues. The V gene end was trimmed by 2 bases and the J gene end by 7 bases; junction bases not matched to a gene: 5. The CDR3 loop reads CASSYGTGVSNSPLHF. The CDR3 bases are TGTGCCAGCAGTTACGGGACAGGGGTTTCAAATTCACCCCTCCACTTT.

As to this clone: A junction end diverges from the germline sequence, so it may reflect a read error. V is TRBV5-3 and J is TRBJ1-6, with 7 bases matching TRBD1. TRBV5-3 counts as an open reading frame of uncertain function. The CDR3 extends over 15 amino acids. CDR3 sequence (DNA): TGTGCCAGCAGCTTAGGGGGACAGACCAATTCACCCCTCCACTTT. Amino acids: CASSLGGQTNSPLHF.

The chain uses TRBV29-1 and TRBJ1-5; D unresolved. V gave up 5 bases and J gave up 6 bases, with 11 bases separating them. The germline CDR1 and CDR2 sequences are SQVTM and ANQGSEA. There are 12 residues in the CDR3. The CDR3 coding sequence is TGCAGCGTTACAGAAGCAGGTCAGCCCCAGCATTTT. This codes for CSVTEAGQPQHF.

The chain carries TRBV19 and TRBJ1-2; 7 bases are a match to TRBD1. CDR1 is LNHDA and CDR2 is SQIVND in the germline V gene (reference sequence). The CDR3 consists of 15 residues. The junction had 8 bases not matched to a gene; V was cut back by 2 bases and J by 5 bases. CDR3 residues: CASSISSTGRYGYTF. For the CDR3, the DNA is TGTGCCAGTAGTATATCTTCGACAGGGCGATATGGCTACACCTTC.

This chain links TRBV5-1 with TRBJ1-2, with 9 bases that match TRBD1. The CDR3 is 15 residues long. The germline gives CDR1 SGHRS, CDR2 YFSETQ. Trimming cost V 3 bases and J 6 bases; bases outside gene matches: 9. Here the CDR3 DNA reads TGCGCCAGCAGCTCCGGACAGGGGAATCTTGATGGCTACACCTTC. Protein sequence: CASSSGQGNLDGYTF.

The table lists this clone with a count of one. This chain connects TRBV29-1 to TRBJ2-2, with 10 bases lining up with TRBD2. V dropped 6 bases and J dropped 7; count of bases not matched to a gene: 11. Germline CDR1 SQVTM, CDR2 ANQGSEA. The CDR3 loop spans 15 amino acids. CDR3 in DNA: TGCAGCGTGGGGGCCCTAGCGGGGGCCGGCGGGGAGCTGTTTTTT. Amino acid sequence: CSVGALAGAGGELFF.

The gene calls are TRBV6-1 and TRBJ1-2; D remains ambiguous. CDR1 and CDR2 (germline): MNHNS, SASEGT. Between the trimmed V and J ends, which lost 5 bases and 2 bases, there was a span of 9 bases. The CDR3 totals 13 residues. CDR3 nucleotides: TGTGCCAGCAGTACCACACCCAACTATGGCTACACCTTC. This encodes CASSTTPNYGYTF.

This CDR3 is CASSFKVGLESPLHF. In DNA form, the CDR3 reads TGCGCCAGCAGCTTCAAGGTGGGGCTAGAGTCACCCCTCCACTTT. The V and J genes are TRBV5-1 and TRBJ1-6; D perhaps matches TRBD1 (5 bases). CDR1 is SGHRS, CDR2 YFSETQ, per germline. CDR3 length: 15 residues. The V end lost 2 bases, the J end lost 10 bases, and 16 bases lay between the germline ends.

The chain is built from TRBV7-2 and TRBJ1-1, with 8 bases lining up with TRBD1. CDR3 length: 16 residues. Germline-derived CDR1 and CDR2 are SGHTA and FQGNSA. V trimming: 5 bases; J trimming: 0 bases; junction bases outside the gene matches: 8. CDR3 DNA: TGTGCCAGCAGCCCCCAGGGGGCCCCCATGAACACTGAAGCTTTCTTT. The encoded protein is CASSPQGAPMNTEAFF.

The chain carries TRBV27 and TRBJ1-5; D possibly corresponds to TRBD1 (6 bases). From germline, CDR1 is MNHEY and CDR2 SMNVEV (reference sequence). Deletions cut 0 bases from V and 4 bases from J, with 13 bases between. This CDR3 has 16 residues. The CDR3 protein is CASSLSWGLRNQPQHF. CDR3 nucleotide sequence: TGTGCCAGCAGTTTATCGTGGGGGCTGAGAAATCAGCCCCAGCATTTT.

The rearrangement joins TRBV10-3 to TRBJ1-2, with 7 bases lining up with TRBD1. Germline V gene sequence: CDR1 ENHRY, CDR2 SYGVKD. Trimming at V came to 7 bases and at J to 4 bases, leaving 9 bases not matched to a gene. The CDR3 runs to 14 residues. The CDR3 spells CAITRETGSYGYTF. Here the CDR3 DNA reads TGTGCCATCACCAGAGAGACAGGGAGCTATGGCTACACCTTC.

The chain links TRBV29-1 to TRBJ1-1; the D is unclear. The ends were cut back, 4 bases at V and 2 bases at J, with 2 bases in the middle. The V gene's germline CDR1 is SQVTM and CDR2 ANQGSEA. The CDR3 has 10 residues. CDR3 coding DNA: TGCAGCGTTGGAAACACTGAAGCTTTCTTT. Translation: CSVGNTEAFF.

This rearrangement joins TRBV19 to TRBJ1-5; a possible D gene is TRBD1 (6 bases). The CDR3 loop spans 14 amino acids. The germline V and J ends were trimmed by 9 bases and 8 bases, with 20 bases remaining between them. Germline CDR1 LNHDA, CDR2 SQIVND (reference sequence). In nucleotides, the CDR3 is TGTGCCAGCGAGCAGGGGACCCTCCGAGAGCCCCAGCATTTT. Its protein product is CASEQGTLREPQHF.

The chain is built from TRBV11-2 and TRBJ2-5; D tentatively fits TRBD1 or TRBD2 (5 bases each). Germline CDR1 and CDR2: SGHAT and FQNNGV. V lost 2 bases, J lost 2 bases, and 12 bases lay in between. CDR3 size: 15 residues. The CDR3 nucleotides are TGTGCCAGCAGCTTAATGGGGGTATGGCAAGAGACCCAGTACTTC. Its translation: CASSLMGVWQETQYF.

This clone was seen just once. The V and J genes are TRBV18 and TRBJ1-6; D uncertain. Germline V CDR1 and CDR2: KGHSH, LQKENI. There are 18 residues in the CDR3. Trimming stripped 1 base from V and 1 base from J, with 14 bases between. The CDR3 is CASSPQRHGLSYNSPLHF. The CDR3, as DNA: TGTGCCAGCTCACCACAACGCCACGGGCTTTCCTATAATTCACCCCTCCACTTT.

The rearrangement links TRBV11-3 to TRBJ1-1, with D possibly TRBD1 on 5 matching bases. The V end lost 5 bases, the J end lost 3 bases, and 16 bases lay between the germline ends. The CDR3 sequence is 15 residues long. The germline V gene encodes CDR1 SGHNT and CDR2 YENEEA. The CDR3 coding sequence is TGTGCCAGCAGCCCCGGACCCCAACAGGACACTGAAGCTTTCTTT. This translates into CASSPGPQQDTEAFF.